The T cell receptor beta chain described here comes from a study of a mutant IDH1 vaccine in newly diagnosed glioma. Study information: Treated patients had a mean age of around 39 years and a sex split that was about 62% male and around 38% female. Patients got radiotherapy, temozolomide, or both beforehand, and most got both. Regarding the study as a whole: Apparently, pseudoprogression bore no relation to changes among the top peripheral T cell clonotypes.

This sample's time point: week 5, during vaccination. Doses comprised 300 ug of mutant IDH1 20-mer peptide each, plus topical imiquimod. The data were produced by immunoSEQ multiplex PCR, yet TCRdb's version contains in-frame clones alone and is incomplete. The sample gives tens of thousands of clones, roughly 73% of which show up once; about 5.2% is in the top ten. Remarks on this clone: Its matching antigen is unknown.

This CDR3 comprises 14 residues. J gave up 7 bases and V 7 bases, and 13 bases lay outside the gene matches. Germline V gene lookup returns CDR1 SGHTA and CDR2 FQGNSA. The rearrangement links TRBV7-2 to TRBJ2-7, with 7 nucleotides matching TRBD1. This material consisted of PBMCs, taken from a glioma patient whose treatment included an IDH1 peptide vaccine. The source is a middle-aged man with glioma. The CDR3 spells CASTPGQWAREQYF. DNA of the CDR3: TGTGCCAGCACCCCGGGACAGTGGGCACGGGAGCAGTACTTC.